The clone carrying this T cell receptor (beta chain) has just a few counts. The data belong to a study of blood T cell repertoires in COVID-19. Authors' data handling: Counts of nucleated cells, estimated from reference gene primer amplification, were obtained. Sequencing was performed with immunoSEQ multiplex PCR; in TCRdb, only in-frame clones are kept and a portion is missing. That table supplies the V and J calls and clone size; D and trimming were determined from the DNA. Among roughly 250,000 clones, 85% to 90% were seen once, and the ten largest hold over 9.5%. V gave up 0 bases and J gave up 6 bases; unmatched junction bases: 1. CDR3 length: 15 residues. Germline loops: CDR1 LNHNV, CDR2 YYDKDF (reference sequence).

This chain uses TRBV15 with TRBJ1-6; TRBD1 agrees at 8 bases. The specimen was peripheral blood. The origin of this receptor is a young woman with COVID-19, enrolled during active disease. This CDR3 reads CATSRDQGANSPLHF. CDR3 nucleotide sequence: TGTGCCACCAGCAGAGATCAGGGGGCTAATTCACCCCTCCACTTT.